These T cell receptor beta chains were read from a single sample in a study of T cell changes during pregnancy in multiple sclerosis. TCRdb's copy holds only in-frame clones and misses some; the assay was immunoSEQ multiplex PCR. The sample carries 45,000 or so clones, about 90% recorded once. Sequenced here: peripheral blood, sampled in the first trimester of pregnancy. These receptors originate from a female donor with multiple sclerosis, enrolled in a pregnancy study. CDR3s include the opening cysteine and the closing phenylalanine or tryptophan. The order of the fields is clone size, V gene, D gene, J gene, CDR3 protein, CDR3 DNA. The D gene is left open where the match is weak. A row's size may be missing; if present it is once, few, many or a size class.

size: NA
V: TRBV2
D: NA
J: TRBJ2-3
CDR3: CASNRGARTDTQYF
DNA: TGTGCCAGCAACCGGGGGGCTCGCACAGATACGCAGTATTTT

size: NA
V: TRBV18
D: NA
J: TRBJ2-7
CDR3: CASSPALQGSQLYEQYF
DNA: TGTGCCAGCTCACCAGCTTTACAGGGATCACAGCTCTACGAGCAGTACTTC

size: NA
V: TRBV2
D: TRBD1
J: TRBJ2-7
CDR3: CASSLDRGANYEQYF
DNA: TGTGCCAGCAGTTTGGACAGGGGGGCGAACTACGAGCAGTACTTC

size: NA
V: TRBV18
D: TRBD1
J: TRBJ1-2
CDR3: CASSAGQGYGYTF
DNA: TGTGCCAGCTCAGCGGGACAGGGGTATGGCTACACCTTC

size: NA
V: TRBV19
D: TRBD1
J: TRBJ1-6
CDR3: CASRPGQGVGSPLHF
DNA: TGTGCCAGTAGGCCCGGACAGGGGGTAGGGTCACCCCTCCACTTT

size: NA
V: TRBV9
D: TRBD1
J: TRBJ1-4
CDR3: CASSVGQINEKLFF
DNA: TGTGCCAGCAGCGTGGGACAGATTAATGAAAAACTGTTTTTT

size: NA
V: TRBV11-2
D: NA
J: TRBJ2-5
CDR3: CASSLEGVSQETQYF
DNA: TGTGCCAGCAGCTTAGAGGGAGTCAGCCAAGAGACCCAGTACTTC

size: once
V: TRBV5-4
D: NA
J: TRBJ2-5
CDR3: CASSSGGWQETQYF
DNA: TGTGCCAGCAGTTCGGGGGGCTGGCAAGAGACCCAGTACTTC

size: NA
V: TRBV10-2
D: NA
J: TRBJ2-7
CDR3: CASSEAGGLPYEQYF
DNA: TGCGCCAGCAGTGAGGCAGGGGGGCTCCCCTACGAGCAGTACTTC

size: NA
V: TRBV5-4
D: NA
J: TRBJ2-3
CDR3: CASSLLDYAVSYTQYF
DNA: TGTGCCAGCAGCTTGCTGGACTACGCCGTGTCGTATACGCAGTATTTT

size: NA
V: TRBV6-6
D: NA
J: TRBJ1-6
CDR3: CASSLPRPIYSPLHF
DNA: TGTGCCAGCAGCCTCCCTAGGCCCATATATTCACCCCTCCACTTT

size: NA
V: TRBV11-3
D: NA
J: TRBJ2-7
CDR3: CASSLTGDEQYF
DNA: TGTGCCAGCAGCTTAACCGGGGACGAGCAGTACTTC

size: NA
V: TRBV7-2
D: NA
J: TRBJ1-6
CDR3: CASSLGLRRSGSPLHF
DNA: TGTGCCAGCAGCTTAGGGTTGAGGAGGTCGGGATCACCCCTCCACTTT

size: NA
V: TRBV30
D: NA
J: TRBJ2-3
CDR3: CAWSVNGRNTQYF
DNA: TGTGCCTGGAGTGTAAACGGGAGAAATACGCAGTATTTT

size: NA
V: TRBV28
D: TRBD2
J: TRBJ2-2
CDR3: CASSFGRGGRDTGELFF
DNA: TGTGCCAGCAGTTTTGGGCGGGGGGGCCGAGACACCGGGGAGCTGTTTTTT

size: once
V: TRBV28
D: NA
J: TRBJ1-2
CDR3: CASSLANYGYTF
DNA: TGTGCCAGCAGTTTAGCGAACTATGGCTACACCTTC

size: NA
V: TRBV5-1
D: TRBD1
J: TRBJ1-1
CDR3: CASSLVARGSTEAFF
DNA: TGCGCCAGCAGCTTGGTGGCCAGGGGGAGCACTGAAGCTTTCTTT

size: NA
V: TRBV5-1
D: NA
J: TRBJ1-2
CDR3: CASSLFTANYGYTF
DNA: TGCGCCAGCAGCTTGTTCACGGCTAACTATGGCTACACCTTC

size: NA
V: TRBV5-5
D: NA
J: TRBJ2-1
CDR3: CASSLDIYNEQFF
DNA: TGTGCCAGCAGCTTGGACATCTACAATGAGCAGTTCTTC

size: NA
V: TRBV7-2
D: NA
J: TRBJ2-7
CDR3: CASSSTWEQYF
DNA: TGTGCCAGCAGCTCCACATGGGAGCAGTACTTC

size: once
V: TRBV27
D: TRBD1
J: TRBJ1-2
CDR3: CASANYIRGQNYGYTF
DNA: TGTGCCAGCGCTAACTACATAAGGGGACAGAACTATGGCTACACCTTC

size: NA
V: TRBV7-2
D: TRBD2
J: TRBJ2-3
CDR3: CASSLESSGGGDTQYF
DNA: TGTGCCAGCAGCTTAGAGTCTAGCGGGGGGGGAGATACGCAGTATTTT